A selection of T cell receptor beta chains follows, all from one sample in a study of blood T cells in healthy people across ages. TCRdb recomputed calls from the 5' RACE reads with MiXCR, one row per CDR3 protein. Found here are fewer than 700,000 distinct CDR3 sequences, around 48% of them singletons; the top ten hold approximately 23%. The sequencing input was blood. These TCRs come from a man older than 75 in good health. The CDR3 runs from the conserved cysteine through the conserved F or W. D genes are given only for firm matches. Some rows mark clone size as missing; the rest say once, few, many or name a class of expanded clone.

v_call	clone_size	d_call	j_call	cdr3_nt	cdr3_aa
TRBV20-1	.	TRBD2	TRBJ2-3	TGCAGTGCTATTAGCGGGAGGGCCGTTGATACGCAGTATTTT	CSAISGRAVDTQYF
TRBV6-5	many	TRBD1	TRBJ2-4	TGTGCCAGCAGTTACTCGAATGGCGGGACAGGGAAAAAAAACATTCAGTACTTC	CASSYSNGGTGKKNIQYF
TRBV27	many	.	TRBJ2-5	TGTGCCAGCAGTTCGGTCCCCCAAGAGACCCAGTACTTC	CASSSVPQETQYF
TRBV3-1	once	TRBD2	TRBJ2-1	TGTGCCAGCAGCGCATTCTCTAGCGGGCGCTCCTACAATGAGCAGTTCTTC	CASSAFSSGRSYNEQFF
TRBV7-2	.	TRBD1	TRBJ2-5	TGTGCCAGCAGCCCCGGGACAGCCCAACAAGGGACCCAGTACTTC	CASSPGTAQQGTQYF
TRBV10-3	.	.	TRBJ2-3	TGTGCCATCAGTGGGTGGGGCAAATACCAGCTGAGGGGAGATACGCAGTATTTT	CAISGWGKYQLRGDTQYF
TRBV10-3	.	TRBD2	TRBJ2-1	TGTGCCATCAGTGAACTAGGCGGGAGGGCCGATGAGCAGTTCTTC	CAISELGGRADEQFF
TRBV20-1	.	TRBD2	TRBJ2-7	TGCAGTGCTAGAGGTCTGACTAGCCGTGCTTCCGAGCAGTACTTC	CSARGLTSRASEQYF
TRBV4-1	few	.	TRBJ2-3	TGCGCCAGCAGCTCCCTAGCAGCTGGGGGTACGCAGTATTTT	CASSSLAAGGTQYF
TRBV21-1	.	.	TRBJ2-3	TGTGCCAACAGGGACAGGGGTTATGTTACGCAGTATTTT	CANRDRGYVTQYF
TRBV7-9	.	TRBD1	TRBJ2-7	TGTGCCAGCAGCCCCCGGGACAGGGCTTTCAATGAGCAGTACTTC	CASSPRDRAFNEQYF
TRBV9	once	.	TRBJ2-3	TGTGCCAGCAGCCTCCGGGCCTCCGAGACGCAGTATTTT	CASSLRASETQYF
TRBV7-2	.	.	TRBJ2-3	TGTGCCAGCAGCTTGCGGGTGCTCACAGATACGCAGTATTTT	CASSLRVLTDTQYF
TRBV5-1	.	TRBD1	TRBJ2-7	TGCGCCAGCAGCTGGAAACAGGGGGCCGAGCAGTACTTC	CASSWKQGAEQYF
TRBV7-8	.	.	TRBJ2-7	TGTGCCAGCAGCTTAACCGCGCTCGCCTACGAGCAGTACTTC	CASSLTALAYEQYF
TRBV7-6	few	.	TRBJ2-7	TGTGCCAGCAGCTTAGCGCCGGGGGAACGCTACGAGCAGTACTTC	CASSLAPGERYEQYF
TRBV29-1	.	.	TRBJ1-1	TGCAGCGTTGAAGATAGAGGAAACACTGAAGCTTTCTTT	CSVEDRGNTEAFF
TRBV5-5	few	TRBD1	TRBJ1-6	TGTGCCAGCAGCTTGGGGGGGACAGGGAATTCACCCCTCCACTTT	CASSLGGTGNSPLHF
TRBV6-5	.	.	TRBJ2-2	TGTGCCAGCAGTCCCAGGGAGGGGGGCACCGGGGAGCTGTTTTTT	CASSPREGGTGELFF
TRBV20-1	.	TRBD1	TRBJ2-1	TGCAGCGCTAGAGGACAGGGGATCCACTATGAGCAGTTCTTC	CSARGQGIHYEQFF
TRBV29-1	.	.	TRBJ1-1	TGCAGCGTTGAAGTAAACACTGAAGCTTTCTTT	CSVEVNTEAFF
TRBV6-1	.	.	TRBJ2-1	TGTGCCAGCACTATACTGAATGAGCAGTTCTTC	CASTILNEQFF
TRBV6-2/TRBV6-3	once	TRBD2	TRBJ2-3	TGTGCCAGCAGTTACTCGAATAGCGGGGACGGGGATGCGCAGTATTTT	CASSYSNSGDGDAQYF
TRBV7-2	.	.	TRBJ1-2	TGTGCCAGCAGCGTAGCCGGGACACTCTATGGCTACACCTTC	CASSVAGTLYGYTF